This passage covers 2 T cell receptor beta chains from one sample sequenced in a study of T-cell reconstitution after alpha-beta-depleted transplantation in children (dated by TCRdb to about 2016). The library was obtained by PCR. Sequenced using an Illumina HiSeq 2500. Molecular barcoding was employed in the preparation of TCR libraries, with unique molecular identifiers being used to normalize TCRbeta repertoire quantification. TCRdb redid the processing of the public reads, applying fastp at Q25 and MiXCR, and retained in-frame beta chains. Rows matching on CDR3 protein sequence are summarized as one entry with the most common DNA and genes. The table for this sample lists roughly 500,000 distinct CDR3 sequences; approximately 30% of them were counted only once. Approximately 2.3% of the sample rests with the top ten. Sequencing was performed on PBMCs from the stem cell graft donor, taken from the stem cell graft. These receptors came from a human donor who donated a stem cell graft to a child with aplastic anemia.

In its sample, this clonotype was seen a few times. Written as DNA, the CDR3 is TGCAGCGTTGAAGGCACGGACAGGGCCGAGCAGTACTTC. Translating it yields CSVEGTDRAEQYF. The rearrangement joins TRBV29-1 to TRBJ2-7; 8 nucleotides align to TRBD1. V lost 1 base to trimming and J lost 6 bases; unmatched junction nucleotides: 5. This CDR3 is built from 13 residues. Germline lookup yields CDR1 SQVTM and CDR2 ANQGSEA.

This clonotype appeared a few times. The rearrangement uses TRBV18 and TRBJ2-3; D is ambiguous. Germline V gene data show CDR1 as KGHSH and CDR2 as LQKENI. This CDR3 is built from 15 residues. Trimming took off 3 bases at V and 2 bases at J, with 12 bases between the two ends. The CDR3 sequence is CASSPWEISTDTQYF. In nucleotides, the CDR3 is TGTGCCAGCTCACCTTGGGAAATCTCCACAGATACGCAGTATTTT.